One sample yielded the 14 T cell receptor beta chains listed below, sequenced in a study of esophageal squamous cell carcinoma under preoperative chemotherapy. The time point is: before preoperative PTX-NDP chemotherapy. TCRdb fed the PCR reads into MiXCR, producing one record per CDR3 protein. The table has 15,000 to 20,000 distinct CDR3 sequences, around 47% seen once. Sample acquisition took place from a patient given preoperative chemotherapy. The receptors originated from a human donor with esophageal squamous cell carcinoma. The donor label of this sample is uncertain.

The rearrangement joins TRBV6-1 to TRBJ2-1, with a tentative D call TRBD2 (6 bases). Germline-derived CDR1 and CDR2 are MNHNS and SASEGT. CDR3 size: 13 residues. The ends were cut back, 7 bases at V and 13 bases at J, with 20 bases in the middle. The CDR3 coding sequence is TGTGCCAGCACCCAGGGCTCCCGGGAGACCCAGTTCTTC. Its protein product is CASTQGSRETQFF.

V gene TRBV6-5 combines with J gene TRBJ2-7, with D tentatively TRBD1 (6 bases). This CDR3 is built from 14 residues. From germline, CDR1 is MNHEY and CDR2 SVGAGI. Trimming removed 3 bases at V and 3 bases at J, with 12 bases between. CDR3 protein: CASSYDRKSYEQYF. The CDR3 nucleotides read TGTGCCAGCAGTTATGACAGGAAAAGCTACGAGCAGTACTTC.

The gene calls are TRBV12-3 or TRBV12-4 and TRBJ2-3; 7 bases align to TRBD1. This CDR3 has 19 residues. J lost 14 bases, V lost 2 bases, and 28 bases had no gene match. This CDR3 reads CASSLNLVTGAANTGALYF. The CDR3 coding sequence is TGTGCCAGCAGTTTAAATCTGGTGACCGGGGCTGCGAACACAGGGGCGCTGTATTTT.

This chain uses TRBV12-3 or TRBV12-4 with TRBJ2-1; D gene uncertain. The CDR3 consists of 13 residues. V lost 6 bases, J lost 4 bases, and 10 bases lay in between. The chain's CDR3 is CASSLRRYNEQFF. The CDR3 DNA follows: TGTGCCAGCAGCCTACGTCGGTACAATGAGCAGTTCTTC.

This chain uses TRBV7-2 with TRBJ2-1; the match to TRBD2 covers 9 bases. Germline trimming cut 5 bases from V and 10 bases from J; bases unmatched to any gene: 18. The CDR3 length is 17 residues. Germline CDR1 is SGHTA and CDR2 is FQGNSA. The CDR3 DNA reads TGTGCCAGCAGCATGGGACTAGCTAGAACCATCTCCTACGAGCAGTTCTTC. Amino acids: CASSMGLARTISYEQFF.

In regard to this clonotype: This may come from a read error, since a much larger clone is one base off. The chain uses TRBV7-9 and TRBJ2-7, with D perhaps TRBD2 (6 bases). The V end lost 4 bases, the J end lost 6 bases, and 13 bases lay between the germline ends. Germline loops: CDR1 SEHNR, CDR2 FQNEAQ (reference sequence). This CDR3 contains 13 residues. CDR3: CASSSGWGVEQYF. DNA of the CDR3: TGTGCCAGCAGCTCGGGGTGGGGGGTCGAGCAGTACTTC.

The chain uses TRBV6-1 and TRBJ2-3; 7 bases line up with TRBD1. The CDR3 is made up of 12 amino acids. Trimming removed 10 bases from V and 1 base from J; junction bases left unmatched: 2. Germline V gives CDR1 MNHNS, CDR2 SASEGT. Here the CDR3 reads CATGQGTDTQYF. The CDR3 DNA follows: TGTGCCACCGGACAGGGCACAGATACGCAGTATTTT.

J is TRBJ2-5 and V is TRBV28; D gene uncertain. The J call may be mistaken, given a closer DNA end match to TRBJ2-7. The CDR3 loop spans 13 amino acids. Germline CDR1 and CDR2: MDHEN and SYDVKM. CDR3: CASSLHSGYEQYF. The CDR3 region has the DNA TGTGCCAGCAGTTTACACTCTGGGTACGAGCAGTACTTC.

In its sample, this clonotype was seen many times. The CDR3 reads CASSIQGSGELFF. Written as DNA, the CDR3 is TGTGCCAGCAGCATTCAGGGATCCGGGGAGCTGTTTTTT. This chain links TRBV7-3 with TRBJ2-2, with a weak D call TRBD1 (5 bases). Deletions cut 5 bases from V and 6 bases from J, with 10 bases between. CDR1 SGHTA and CDR2 FQGTGA come from the germline V gene. CDR3 length: 13 amino acids.

The chain links TRBV7-9 to TRBJ2-7, with 11 bases aligning to TRBD2. Germline values: CDR1 SEHNR, CDR2 FQNEAQ (reference sequence). J gave up 1 base and V 4 bases, and 9 bases lay outside the gene matches. The CDR3 is 17 amino acids. The CDR3 is CASSSPLAGGLSYEQYF. In nucleotides, the CDR3 is TGTGCCAGCAGCTCCCCCTTAGCGGGAGGGCTTTCCTACGAGCAGTACTTC.

This chain uses TRBV6-4 with TRBJ2-1; D not resolved. CDR3 size: 13 residues. Germline V gene lookup returns CDR1 MRHNA and CDR2 SNTAGT. Trimming shortened V by 3 bases and J by 0 bases, and 3 bases separated the two germline ends. CDR3 protein: CASSESSYNEQFF. Here the CDR3 DNA reads TGTGCCAGCAGTGAGAGCTCCTACAATGAGCAGTTCTTC.

The V gene is TRBV7-6, the J gene TRBJ2-5; tentative D call: TRBD2 (7 bases). The germline V gene encodes CDR1 SGHVS and CDR2 FNYEAQ. This CDR3 has 15 amino acids. V dropped 5 bases and J dropped 5 bases, with 18 bases sitting between them. DNA of the CDR3: TGTGCCAGCAGCGCGACCTGGGGGGGCGAGGAGACCCAGTACTTC. Residues: CASSATWGGEETQYF.

The chain couples TRBV12-3 or TRBV12-4 to TRBJ1-6, with D possibly TRBD1 on 5 matching bases. The CDR3 contains 12 residues. Trimming shortened V by 5 bases and J by 9 bases, and 8 bases separated the two germline ends. The CDR3: CASSVGGSPLHF. CDR3 DNA: TGTGCCAGCAGTGTTGGGGGTTCACCCCTCCACTTT.

This clonotype showed up many times. The V and J genes are TRBV7-6 and TRBJ2-3, with 9 bases matching TRBD2. Unmatched junction bases numbered 3, after V lost 2 bases and J lost 0 bases. The CDR3 has 16 residues. The V gene's germline CDR1 is SGHVS and CDR2 FNYEAQ. CDR3 DNA sequence: TGTGCCAGCAGCTTAATGGCGGGGGGGAGCACAGATACGCAGTATTTT. Its translation is CASSLMAGGSTDTQYF.